Below, 21 T cell receptor beta chains from the same sample are listed, as sequenced in a study of T cells in localized non-small cell lung cancer. Sequenced by immunoSEQ multiplex PCR; TCRdb stores in-frame clones only, minus some. The sample shows 53,000 or so clones, 75% to 90% of them seen only once. The sample was peripheral blood mononuclear cells, taken before any cancer treatment. These receptors were taken from a man aged 35-75 years with stage III lung adenocarcinoma.

The V call is TRBV27, the J call TRBJ1-4; a possible D gene is TRBD1 (5 bases). V was pared by 2 bases and J by 6 bases, with 7 bases between. The CDR3 runs 13 residues. Germline V gives CDR1 MNHEY, CDR2 SMNVEV (reference sequence). CDR3 in DNA: TGTGCCAGCAGTTTACGCAGGGATGAAAAACTGTTTTTT. Translation gives CASSLRRDEKLFF.

This sequence joins TRBV11-2 and TRBJ2-7; D perhaps matches TRBD1 (6 bases). Germline CDR1 reads SGHAT; CDR2 reads FQNNGV. Trimming cost V 5 bases and J 7 bases, with 24 bases left between them. The CDR3 covers 16 residues. CDR3 sequence: CASSPRQAALMSEQYF. In DNA, the CDR3 is TGTGCCAGCAGCCCGCGACAGGCCGCGTTAATGAGTGAGCAGTACTTC.

This clone showed up just a few times. This chain uses TRBV10-1 with TRBJ1-6, with 9 positions matching TRBD1. Trimming at V came to 8 bases and at J to 9 bases, leaving 8 bases not matched to a gene. CDR1 and CDR2 (germline): WNHNN, SYGVQD (reference sequence). CDR3 length equals 14 residues. This CDR3 is CASPSQGATSPLHF. The CDR3 DNA reads TGCGCCAGCCCCTCACAGGGGGCTACTTCACCCCTCCACTTT.

The sample holds one count of this clone. The chain couples TRBV29-1 to TRBJ1-2; no clear D gene. Germline CDR1 and CDR2: SQVTM and ANQGSEA. V dropped 3 bases and J dropped 3 bases, with 11 bases sitting between them. The CDR3 is made up of 13 amino acids. CDR3 nucleotides: TGCAGCGTTGAGTTTCAGCAGCACTATGGCTACACCTTC. It yields the protein CSVEFQQHYGYTF.

The chain links TRBV5-4 to TRBJ2-3; D unresolved. The CDR3 length is 14 residues. The germline V and J ends were trimmed by 4 bases and 2 bases, with 11 bases remaining between them. The germline V gene encodes CDR1 SGHNT and CDR2 YYREEE (reference sequence). CDR3 in amino acids: CASSHQTSTDTQYF. The CDR3, as DNA: TGTGCCAGCAGCCACCAGACATCCACAGATACGCAGTATTTT.

V usage is TRBV27 and J usage is TRBJ2-4; 7 bases are a match to TRBD2. CDR3 length equals 13 residues. Germline trimming cut 2 bases from V and 9 bases from J; bases unmatched to any gene: 4. The germline V gene has CDR1 MNHEY and CDR2 SMNVEV (reference sequence). The CDR3 loop is CASSLAGEGIQYF. CDR3 in DNA: TGTGCCAGCAGTTTAGCGGGAGAGGGCATTCAGTACTTC.

This clone was seen more than once but under ten times. For the CDR3, the DNA is TGTGCCAGCAGCCGGGGGGATCAGCCCCAGCATTTT. Protein product: CASSRGDQPQHF. The chain employs TRBV16 and TRBJ1-5, with D perhaps TRBD1 (5 bases). This CDR3 contains 12 residues. Looked up from germline, CDR1 is KGHSY and CDR2 is FQNENV. Trimming pared 4 bases from V and 5 bases from J, leaving 6 bases between.

This chain links TRBV4-1 with TRBJ2-1, with 12 positions matching TRBD2. Germline V gene lookup returns CDR1 MGHRA and CDR2 YSYEKL. The junction had 7 bases not matched to a gene; V was cut back by 0 bases and J by 4 bases. This CDR3 comprises 18 residues. CDR3 region: CASSQDILAGGFYNEQFF. The CDR3 nucleotides are TGCGCCAGCAGCCAAGATATCCTAGCGGGGGGGTTTTACAATGAGCAGTTCTTC.

This clone has only a few counts. The V gene is TRBV5-6, the J gene TRBJ2-3, with D possibly TRBD2 on 5 matching bases. Germline assignment: CDR1 SGHDT and CDR2 YYEEEE. V lost 3 bases and J 3 bases, leaving 11 bases between the germline ends. The CDR3 spans 14 residues. CDR3 loop: CASSWWENTDTQYF. The DNA of the CDR3 is TGTGCCAGCAGCTGGTGGGAGAATACAGATACGCAGTATTTT.

The chain employs TRBV29-1 and TRBJ2-7; 8 nucleotides line up with TRBD1. V gave up 7 bases and J gave up 6 bases; unmatched junction bases: 8. CDR1 SQVTM and CDR2 ANQGSEA come from the germline V gene. The CDR3 sequence is 12 residues long. CDR3 loop: CSAQDRVGEQYF. CDR3 sequence (DNA): TGCAGCGCCCAGGACAGGGTCGGCGAGCAGTACTTC.

The chain combines TRBV6-6 with TRBJ2-6, with D possibly matching TRBD1 (5 bases). The CDR3 totals 15 residues. V lost 5 bases and J lost 4, with 12 bases in between. Germline lookup yields CDR1 MNHNY and CDR2 SVGAGI (reference sequence). The CDR3 bases are TGTGCCAGCAGTCTACAGGTTCACGGGGCCAACGTCCTGACTTTC. Its translation: CASSLQVHGANVLTF.

This clone turned up a few times. The V gene is TRBV18, the J gene TRBJ2-3, with D possibly matching TRBD2 (6 bases). The CDR3 is 17 residues long. Germline assignment: CDR1 KGHSH and CDR2 LQKENI. Trimming shortened V by 3 bases and J by 1 base, and 17 bases separated the two germline ends. The CDR3 DNA sequence: TGTGCCAGCTCACCCCGGGGAGGAGGATCGGGCACAGATACGCAGTATTTT. It is translated as CASSPRGGGSGTDTQYF.

By frequency in the sample, this clone is large. The germline gene is not matched at one end of the junction; a read error may be the cause. V and J are TRBV7-9 and TRBJ1-2; TRBD1 is a possible D gene (5 bases). This CDR3 has 12 amino acids. Germline-derived CDR1 and CDR2 are SEHNR and FQNEAQ (reference sequence). The CDR3 sequence: CASSLKDEGKSF. DNA of the CDR3: TGTGCCAGCAGCTTAAAGGACGAGGGGAAATCCTTC.

The rearrangement joins TRBV30 to TRBJ1-2; no reliable D call. The V gene lost 1 base and the J gene lost 3 bases, with 6 bases spanning the gap. From germline, CDR1 is GTSNPN and CDR2 SVGIG (reference sequence). CDR3 length: 12 residues. The CDR3 region is CAWSERDYGYTF. The CDR3 DNA sequence: TGTGCCTGGAGTGAACGGGACTATGGCTACACCTTC.

The chain is built from TRBV7-3 and TRBJ2-3; D not certain. The CDR3 has 14 amino acids. The germline gives CDR1 SGHTA, CDR2 FQGTGA. The V end was cut by 2 bases, the J end by 4 bases, with 10 bases between. CDR3 loop: CASSLEPPPDTQYF. In nucleotides, the CDR3 is TGTGCCAGCAGCTTAGAGCCCCCCCCAGATACGCAGTATTTT.

This clone was picked up a small number of times. The chain links TRBV7-2 to TRBJ2-2; 8 nucleotides line up with TRBD1. CDR1 is SGHTA, CDR2 FQGNSA, per germline. The J segment lost 6 bases and the V segment lost 7 bases, leaving 10 bases of the junction unmatched. This CDR3 has 15 amino acids. The CDR3 loop is CASTEDRVRSGELFF. For the CDR3, the DNA is TGTGCCAGCACCGAGGACAGGGTGAGGTCCGGGGAGCTGTTTTTT.

The CDR3: CASSEYRVSPNEKLFF. CDR3 nucleotide sequence: TGTGCCAGCAGCGAATACAGGGTCAGCCCTAATGAAAAACTGTTTTTT. This sequence joins TRBV9 and TRBJ1-4; possible D gene TRBD1, 6 bases. CDR3 length: 16 residues. The V and J ends lost 3 bases and 3 bases respectively, with 15 bases between them. The germline CDR1 and CDR2 sequences are SGDLS and YYNGEE.

The chain couples TRBV11-1 to TRBJ2-5; the D gene is possibly TRBD2 (6 bases). The CDR3 runs to 14 residues. Germline V gives CDR1 SGHAT, CDR2 FQDESV (reference sequence). V lost 5 bases and J lost 3, with 13 bases in between. The CDR3 sequence: CASSRTGGKETQYF. CDR3 nucleotide sequence: TGTGCCAGCAGCCGCACCGGGGGTAAAGAGACCCAGTACTTC.

This clone is a singleton in its sample. J is TRBJ2-2 and V is TRBV5-1, with TRBD1 matching over 11 bases. Germline lookup yields CDR1 SGHRS and CDR2 YFSETQ. The CDR3 runs to 17 residues. With V trimmed by 4 bases and J by 6 bases, 11 bases remained unmatched. CDR3 sequence: CASSAILPGQGAGELFF. CDR3 DNA: TGCGCCAGCAGCGCTATTCTTCCGGGACAGGGGGCCGGGGAGCTGTTTTTT.

CDR3 sequence: CASSLTNDLVAQYF. CDR3 coding DNA: TGTGCCAGCAGCTTAACGAACGACCTGGTGGCGCAGTATTTT. The chain joins TRBV7-9 to TRBJ2-3; D is ambiguous. Germline CDR1 and CDR2: SEHNR and FQNEAQ (reference sequence). V was clipped by 2 bases and J by 10 bases, with 16 bases between them. The CDR3 has 14 amino acids.

The chain links TRBV19 to TRBJ1-1, with D possibly matching TRBD1 (6 bases). V was trimmed by 5 bases and J by 5 bases, leaving 12 bases between them. In germline, CDR1 is LNHDA, CDR2 SQIVND (reference sequence). This CDR3 spans 13 amino acids. CDR3 amino acids: CASSPQGKTEAFF. The DNA of the CDR3 is TGTGCCAGTAGTCCCCAGGGGAAGACTGAAGCTTTCTTT.